These 27 T cell receptor beta chains came from one sample sequenced in a study of regulatory T cells in long-lasting Graves disease. According to the study, TCR beta libraries were built with iRepertoire HTBI primers and CDR3-region Arm-PCR. TCRdb re-called the multiplex PCR reads through MiXCR, storing one row per CDR3 protein. The sample holds fewer than 600,000 distinct CDR3 sequences, 20% to 25% seen once. The time point: persistent/refractory GD, antithyroid drugs over 5 years with positive TRAb. From PBMCs, RNA was extracted and then used to make the TCR library. The sequencing here drew on peripheral blood mononuclear cells (PBMCs), taken when the disease was refractory, from a patient treated with antithyroid drugs. These receptors all stem from a female donor with Graves disease.

This sequence joins TRBV24-1 and TRBJ1-5; maybe TRBD1 (6 bases). Germline V gene lookup returns CDR1 KGHDR and CDR2 SFDVKD. The CDR3 runs 13 residues. V lost 9 bases and J 7 bases, leaving 15 bases between the germline ends. The CDR3 nucleotides read TGTGCCACCGTCTCGGGGGCCGGGCAGCCCCAGCATTTT. Translated, it gives CATVSGAGQPQHF.

J is TRBJ2-7 and V is TRBV6-5, with 10 positions matching TRBD2. CDR3 length: 16 amino acids. V lost 2 bases and J lost 1; bases outside the gene matches: 5. CDR1 is MNHEY and CDR2 is SVGAGI in the germline V gene. CDR3 nucleotide sequence: TGTGCCAGCAGTTACGGACTAGCGGATACTTCCTACGAGCAGTACTTC. This encodes CASSYGLADTSYEQYF.

The sample holds a few counts of this clonotype. V usage is TRBV4-3 and J usage is TRBJ1-1; D is ambiguous. Trimming removed 1 base at V and 5 bases at J, with 14 bases between. The germline V gene has CDR1 LGHNA and CDR2 YSLEER. CDR3 length: 15 amino acids. The CDR3 protein is CASSQAVGTVTEAFF. The CDR3 nucleotides are TGCGCCAGCAGCCAAGCCGTGGGCACAGTTACTGAAGCTTTCTTT.

V gene TRBV5-5 combines with J gene TRBJ2-5; TRBD2 matches 8 bases. The CDR3 extends over 16 amino acids. The V gene's germline CDR1 is SGHKS and CDR2 YYEKEE (reference sequence). Trimming cost V 4 bases and J 1 base; bases outside gene matches: 9. CDR3: CASSRRLAGTQETQYF. The CDR3 nucleotides are TGTGCCAGCAGCCGGAGATTAGCGGGGACCCAAGAGACCCAGTACTTC.

This clonotype was seen ten or more times. This rearrangement joins TRBV11-3 to TRBJ2-1; D is ambiguous. V lost 5 bases, J lost 6 bases, and 11 bases lay in between. The CDR3 length is 13 residues. Germline V gene sequence: CDR1 SGHNT, CDR2 YENEEA. The CDR3 here is CASSIKGGNEQFF. In nucleotides, the CDR3 is TGTGCCAGCAGCATCAAGGGTGGCAATGAGCAGTTCTTC.

This clonotype appeared many times. V usage is TRBV28 and J usage is TRBJ1-1, with D hard to call. Between the trimmed V and J ends, which lost 8 bases and 9 bases, there was a span of 13 bases. The CDR3 runs 11 residues. Germline V gene data show CDR1 as MDHEN and CDR2 as SYDVKM. The chain's CDR3 is CASEGGPQAFF. DNA for the CDR3: TGTGCCAGCGAGGGCGGTCCGCAAGCTTTCTTT. Together with reference TRBV28 and TRBJ1-1, the CDR3 gives the full variable domain: DVKVTQSSRYLVKRTGEKVFLECVQDMDHENMFWYRQDPGLGLRLIYFSYDVKMKEKGDIPEGYSVSREKKERFSLILESASTNQTSMYLCASEGGPQAFFGQGTRLTVV.

Only a few counts were recorded for this clonotype. The V gene is TRBV7-3, the J gene TRBJ2-7, with D perhaps TRBD2 (6 bases). CDR3 length equals 12 residues. The V gene's germline CDR1 is SGHTA and CDR2 FQGTGA. V lost 5 bases to trimming and J lost 3 bases, with 8 bases between them. The CDR3 coding sequence is TGTGCCAGCAGCAAGGACTACTACGAGCAGTACTTC. As protein: CASSKDYYEQYF.

The chain uses TRBV19 and TRBJ1-4, with 7 bases aligning to TRBD1. The germline V gene has CDR1 LNHDA and CDR2 SQIVND (reference sequence). The CDR3 length is 15 residues. V dropped 4 bases and J dropped 6; count of bases not matched to a gene: 8. DNA of the CDR3: TGTGCCAGTAGTAGTGAGACAGGGCTTGATGAAAAACTGTTTTTT. Encoded protein: CASSSETGLDEKLFF.

There are many counts of this clonotype. V gene TRBV7-2 combines with J gene TRBJ2-2, with D hard to call. V was trimmed by 1 base and J by 9 bases, leaving 9 bases between them. The germline gives CDR1 SGHTA, CDR2 FQGNSA. The length of the CDR3 is 13 residues. The CDR3 sequence is CASSLEVRRELFF. Here the CDR3 DNA reads TGTGCCAGCAGCTTAGAAGTGAGGAGGGAGCTGTTTTTT.

In its sample, this clonotype was seen many times. This chain joins TRBV11-2 and TRBJ2-5; weak D call: TRBD1 (5 bases). Trimming removed 2 bases at V and 1 base at J, with 11 bases between. Per germline, CDR1 SGHAT and CDR2 FQNNGV. The CDR3 spans 15 residues. The DNA of the CDR3 is TGTGCCAGCAGCTTAAGTTTCCAGGGCCAAGAGACCCAGTACTTC. Translated: CASSLSFQGQETQYF.

This clonotype was seen a few times. The chain joins TRBV3-1 to TRBJ1-3; tentatively, D is TRBD1 (6 bases). With 5 bases removed from V and 1 base from J, the gap between germline ends came to 21 bases. Germline V gene lookup returns CDR1 LGHDT and CDR2 YNNKEL (reference sequence). This CDR3 is built from 18 residues. The CDR3 DNA sequence: TGTGCCAGCAGCAACAGGGTCACCGATCTGGGATCTGGAAACACCATATATTTT. Encoded protein: CASSNRVTDLGSGNTIYF.

There are a few counts of this clonotype. The chain employs TRBV20-1 and TRBJ2-3; no clear D. Germline loops: CDR1 DFQATT, CDR2 SNEGSKA (reference sequence). The V end was cut by 0 bases, the J end by 6 bases, with 19 bases between. The CDR3 extends over 16 amino acids. This chain's CDR3 is CSARDTKRDPLDTQYF. CDR3 sequence (DNA): TGCAGTGCTAGAGATACTAAGCGTGATCCATTGGATACGCAGTATTTT.

J is TRBJ1-1 and V is TRBV5-1; a possible D gene is TRBD1 (5 bases). Deletions cut 5 bases from V and 1 base from J, with 12 bases between. The CDR3 is 14 amino acids. Germline lookup yields CDR1 SGHRS and CDR2 YFSETQ. The CDR3 reads CASRDPGTNTEAFF. In DNA, the CDR3 is TGCGCCAGCAGGGACCCGGGGACGAACACTGAAGCTTTCTTT.

The chain is built from TRBV12-3 or TRBV12-4 and TRBJ2-5; D possibly corresponds to TRBD2 (6 bases). The CDR3 runs 16 residues. Trimming removed 8 bases from V and 1 base from J, with 20 bases in between. The CDR3 loop reads CASGVVGGEAQETQYF. The CDR3 DNA reads as TGTGCCAGCGGCGTAGTAGGAGGGGAGGCCCAAGAGACCCAGTACTTC.

This clonotype appeared many times. V and J are TRBV2 and TRBJ1-1; D gene uncertain. CDR3 length: 14 residues. Germline V lookup: CDR1 SNHLY, CDR2 FYNNEI. The V end was cut by 4 bases, the J end by 0 bases, with 9 bases between. CDR3 bases: TGTGCCAGCAGTGTCGGCTCCATGAACACTGAAGCTTTCTTT. It yields the protein CASSVGSMNTEAFF.

Concerning this clonotype itself: A read error is possible here, since a much larger clone lies one base away. The chain carries TRBV9 and TRBJ2-7; D unresolved. Trimming removed 3 bases at V and 2 bases at J, with 9 bases between. The CDR3 has 13 residues. Looked up from germline, CDR1 is SGDLS and CDR2 is YYNGEE. The CDR3 DNA is TGTGCCAGCAGCGGGACGGAGACCTACGAGCAGTACTTC. It yields the protein CASSGTETYEQYF. Variable domain in full (rest from reference TRBV9 and TRBJ2-7): DSGVTQTPKHLITATGQRVTLRCSPRSGDLSVYWYQQSLDQGLQFLIQYYNGEERAKGNILERFSAQQFPDLHSELNLSSLELGDSALYFCASSGTETYEQYFGPGTRLTVT.

This clonotype showed up many times. The rearrangement links TRBV30 to TRBJ1-1; a possible D gene is TRBD1 (5 bases). Trimming shortened V by 8 bases and J by 3 bases, and 16 bases separated the two germline ends. The CDR3 consists of 13 residues. Germline V gives CDR1 GTSNPN, CDR2 SVGIG (reference sequence). The CDR3 nucleotides are TGTGCCGGGACTGCAAGAAGGGACACTGAAGCTTTCTTT. The encoded protein is CAGTARRDTEAFF.

The chain employs TRBV3-1 and TRBJ2-7; perhaps TRBD1 as D (5 bases). V gave up 4 bases and J gave up 4 bases, with 20 bases separating them. The CDR3 contains 16 residues. Germline CDR1 is LGHDT and CDR2 is YNNKEL (reference sequence). The CDR3 coding sequence is TGTGCCAGCAGCCCAGTAGGTGGGGCAGGTCTGTACGAGCAGTACTTC. Translation: CASSPVGGAGLYEQYF.

This clonotype was detected ten times or more. V and J are TRBV12-3 or TRBV12-4 and TRBJ2-5, with D unresolved. V lost 6 bases, J lost 4 bases, and 12 bases lay in between. The CDR3 sequence is 13 residues long. DNA for the CDR3: TGTGCCAGCAGCCCTCAACGGGCAGAGACCCAGTACTTC. Residues: CASSPQRAETQYF.

There are many counts of this clonotype. The CDR3 DNA reads as TGTGCCAGTAGAGCCGGGGGAGTGTACACTGAAGCTTTCTTT. Its translation: CASRAGGVYTEAFF. The gene calls are TRBV19 and TRBJ1-1; perhaps TRBD1 as D (5 bases). The germline gives CDR1 LNHDA, CDR2 SQIVND (reference sequence). Trimming removed 6 bases at V and 3 bases at J, with 14 bases between. The CDR3 covers 14 residues. Combining the CDR3 with reference TRBV19 and TRBJ1-1 gives the whole variable domain DGGITQSPKYLFRKEGQNVTLSCEQNLNHDAMYWYRQDPGQGLRLIYYSQIVNDFQKGDIAEGYSVSREKKESFPLTVTSAQKNPTAFYLCASRAGGVYTEAFFGQGTRLTVV.

This clonotype was seen repeatedly, ten times or more. The genes are TRBV5-1 and TRBJ1-1; TRBD1 might be the D (5 bases). The germline V and J ends were trimmed by 4 bases and 1 base, with 8 bases remaining between them. Germline loops: CDR1 SGHRS, CDR2 YFSETQ. This CDR3 is built from 13 residues. This chain's CDR3 is CASSQGPNTEAFF. CDR3 nucleotide sequence: TGCGCCAGCAGCCAGGGACCGAACACTGAAGCTTTCTTT.

The J gene is TRBJ2-7, the V gene TRBV7-9; D is perhaps TRBD2 (5 bases). This CDR3 region has 13 residues. Germline V gene sequence: CDR1 SEHNR, CDR2 FQNEAQ (reference sequence). The ends were cut back, 7 bases at V and 8 bases at J, with 18 bases in the middle. CDR3 bases: TGTGCCAGCAATCCCTTTTTCGAGGGTAAGCAGTACTTC. It yields the protein CASNPFFEGKQYF.

The table lists this clonotype with a few counts. This chain joins TRBV5-1 and TRBJ1-1, with D possibly matching TRBD1 (5 bases). CDR3 length: 13 amino acids. The V gene lost 2 bases and the J gene lost 6 bases, with 11 bases spanning the gap. Germline-derived CDR1 and CDR2 are SGHRS and YFSETQ. The DNA for the CDR3 is TGCGCCAGCAGCTTTGAGGGGATCCCTGAAGCTTTCTTT. Its translation: CASSFEGIPEAFF.

The table lists this clonotype with a count of one. The chain has TRBV14 and TRBJ2-5, with 9 bases lining up with TRBD2. Looked up from germline, CDR1 is SGHDN and CDR2 is FVKESK. V was pared by 3 bases and J by 5 bases, with 7 bases of the junction left unmatched. The CDR3 spans 15 residues. CDR3 DNA: TGTGCCAGCAGCCAGTTAGCGGGGGTGGATGAGACCCAGTACTTC. It encodes CASSQLAGVDETQYF. Full variable domain (outside the CDR3, taken from reference TRBV14 and TRBJ2-5): EAGVTQFPSHSVIEKGQTVTLRCDPISGHDNLYWYRRVMGKEIKFLLHFVKESKQDESGMPNNRFLAERTGGTYSTLKVQPAELEDSGVYFCASSQLAGVDETQYFGPGTRLLVL.

This clonotype has ten or more counts. The chain uses TRBV28 and TRBJ2-5; 12 bases agree with TRBD2. The CDR3 loop spans 17 amino acids. V lost 3 bases, J lost 2 bases, and 7 bases stayed unmatched. Germline V gives CDR1 MDHEN, CDR2 SYDVKM. CDR3 protein: CASSFGLGTSGQETQYF. CDR3 DNA: TGTGCCAGCAGTTTTGGCCTCGGGACTAGCGGGCAAGAGACCCAGTACTTC.

This clonotype occurred many times. The chain joins TRBV29-1 to TRBJ1-4, with TRBD1 matching over 7 bases. CDR1 and CDR2 (germline): SQVTM, ANQGSEA. The CDR3 is 13 residues long. J gave up 7 bases and V 6 bases, and 8 bases lay outside the gene matches. The DNA of the CDR3 is TGCAGCGTCCGACAGGGCCGGAGTGAAAAACTGTTTTTT. Its protein product is CSVRQGRSEKLFF.

This clonotype has ten or more counts. This rearrangement joins TRBV20-1 to TRBJ2-5, with D possibly matching TRBD1 (6 bases). Germline V gene sequence: CDR1 DFQATT, CDR2 SNEGSKA (reference sequence). Trimming stripped 6 bases from V and 1 base from J, with 15 bases between. This CDR3 region has 14 residues. CDR3 coding DNA: TGCAGTGCGTTTGGGGACACCCGCCAAGAGACCCAGTACTTC. Translated, it gives CSAFGDTRQETQYF.